This TCR beta chain was captured in a study of blood T cell repertoires in COVID-19. Study summary: There were acute and convalescent COVID-19 samples, and they came from the United States, Italy and Spain.

Original processing notes: Reference gene primer amplification gave nucleated cell count estimates. TCRdb's table, derived via immunoSEQ multiplex PCR, lists solely in-frame clones and lacks some. The D gene and trimming were derived from the DNA, and the V and J assignments and clone size from that table. Of roughly 570,000 clones in the sample, roughly nine tenths were seen once. With 3 bases removed from V and 1 base from J, the gap between germline ends came to 13 bases. Germline-derived CDR1 and CDR2 are LNHDA and SQIVND (reference sequence). The CDR3 loop spans 16 amino acids. The sequence was collected from a woman aged 45-60 years with COVID-19, enrolled during active disease. This chain joins TRBV19 and TRBJ2-4, with D perhaps TRBD2 (6 bases). The material sequenced was peripheral blood. In DNA form, the CDR3 reads TGTGCCAGTAGTATGGGAGGAGTTTCGGCCAAAAACATTCAGTACTTC. It translates to CASSMGGVSAKNIQYF.